A single sample is the source of the 20 T cell receptor beta chains below, sequenced in a study of blood T cell repertoires in COVID-19. TCRdb keeps only in-frame clones here, not all; method: immunoSEQ multiplex PCR. The repertoire holds 250,000 to 300,000 clones, with approximately 86% as singletons. Sequences were obtained from peripheral blood. The receptors were gathered from a man aged 18 to 35 with active or convalescent COVID-19.

V and J are TRBV5-6 and TRBJ2-1; D might be TRBD2 (6 bases). The CDR3 length is 15 residues. Germline CDR1 SGHDT, CDR2 YYEEEE. V lost 2 bases and J 0 bases, leaving 9 bases between the germline ends. The CDR3 DNA sequence: TGTGCCAGCAGCTTCGACGGGAGCTCCTACAATGAGCAGTTCTTC. Its protein product is CASSFDGSSYNEQFF.

The rearrangement joins TRBV30 to TRBJ1-4, with D perhaps TRBD1 (6 bases). CDR1 GTSNPN and CDR2 SVGIG come from the germline V gene (reference sequence). This CDR3 is built from 12 residues. CDR3 protein: CALDRQNEKLFF. CDR3 in DNA: TGTGCACTCGACAGGCAGAATGAAAAACTGTTTTTT.

This chain connects TRBV28 to TRBJ1-1; TRBD1 matches 7 bases. This CDR3 has 13 amino acids. Losses at the gene ends were 7 bases for V and 4 bases for J; bases not matched to a gene: 6. Germline-derived CDR1 and CDR2 are MDHEN and SYDVKM. The chain's CDR3 is CASNRGIFTEAFF. CDR3 DNA sequence: TGTGCCAGCAACAGGGGCATTTTCACTGAAGCTTTCTTT. The whole variable domain, remainder taken from reference TRBV28 and TRBJ1-1, is DVKVTQSSRYLVKRTGEKVFLECVQDMDHENMFWYRQDPGLGLRLIYFSYDVKMKEKGDIPEGYSVSREKKERFSLILESASTNQTSMYLCASNRGIFTEAFFGQGTRLTVV.

The chain is built from TRBV5-4 and TRBJ2-7, with 11 positions matching TRBD2. Germline lookup yields CDR1 SGHNT and CDR2 YYREEE (reference sequence). The trim removed 0 bases at V and 3 bases at J, leaving 11 bases unmatched. The CDR3 is 18 amino acids. Written as DNA, the CDR3 is TGTGCCAGCAGCTTGGCCGGAGTAGCGGGGGGGCATTTCTACGAGCAGTACTTC. It specifies CASSLAGVAGGHFYEQYF.

The rearrangement links TRBV9 to TRBJ2-7; TRBD1 matches 10 bases. Trimming at V came to 4 bases and at J to 5 bases, leaving 12 bases not matched to a gene. Germline V gives CDR1 SGDLS, CDR2 YYNGEE. The CDR3 covers 16 residues. CDR3 sequence reads: CASSSGTGAFLDEQYF. DNA for the CDR3: TGTGCCAGCAGCTCCGGGACAGGGGCGTTTCTCGACGAGCAGTACTTC.

The chain employs TRBV29-1 and TRBJ1-4, with 10 bases aligning to TRBD1. Germline V gives CDR1 SQVTM, CDR2 ANQGSEA. V shed 5 bases, J shed 5 bases, and the junction held 2 bases outside the gene matches. The CDR3 spans 13 residues. In nucleotides, the CDR3 is TGCAGCGTTATGACAGGGGGCAATGAAAAACTGTTTTTT. Translation: CSVMTGGNEKLFF.

CDR3 amino acids: CASSRQGLGEKLFF. The CDR3 coding sequence is TGTGCCAGCAGCAGACAGGGCTTAGGGGAAAAACTGTTTTTT. V is TRBV9 and J is TRBJ1-4; 7 nucleotides align to TRBD1. In germline, CDR1 is SGDLS, CDR2 YYNGEE. V shed 4 bases and J 8 bases; nucleotides not matched to a gene: 8. The CDR3 is 14 residues long.

The CDR3 reads CASSVLSGGSYNEQFF. In nucleotides, the CDR3 is TGTGCCAGCAGCGTACTCAGCGGAGGATCCTACAATGAGCAGTTCTTC. V is TRBV9 and J is TRBJ2-1, with a weak D call TRBD2 (5 bases). Germline V lookup: CDR1 SGDLS, CDR2 YYNGEE. The CDR3 contains 16 residues. Trimming pared 1 base from V and 1 base from J, leaving 12 bases between.

The chain is built from TRBV5-6 and TRBJ2-2, with TRBD1 matching 9 bases. Germline CDR1 and CDR2: SGHDT and YYEEEE. The V and J ends lost 0 bases and 6 bases, in that order; junction bases with no gene match: 3. The CDR3 is made up of 15 amino acids. The CDR3 DNA sequence: TGTGCCAGCAGCTTGGACAGGGGGCATGCCGGGGAGCTGTTTTTT. Encoded protein: CASSLDRGHAGELFF.

This chain links TRBV5-4 with TRBJ2-7, with 13 bases lining up with TRBD2. CDR1 and CDR2 (germline): SGHNT, YYREEE (reference sequence). This CDR3 is built from 14 residues. V lost 5 bases to trimming and J lost 6 bases; unmatched junction nucleotides: 5. DNA for the CDR3: TGTGCCAGCAGTCGGGGACTAGCGGGATCCGAGCAGTACTTC. It yields the protein CASSRGLAGSEQYF.

This chain uses TRBV19 with TRBJ2-7, with D unclear. The CDR3 sequence is 13 residues long. Germline V gene lookup returns CDR1 LNHDA and CDR2 SQIVND (reference sequence). V lost 5 bases, J lost 7 bases, and 15 bases lay in between. The CDR3 loop is CASSGALEGEQYF. The CDR3 DNA reads as TGTGCCAGTAGTGGAGCCCTAGAAGGAGAGCAGTACTTC.

This clone appeared once. V is TRBV25-1 and J is TRBJ2-3; 8 bases agree with TRBD1. This CDR3 contains 13 residues. The ends lost 7 bases at V and 3 bases at J; junction bases unmatched: 3. The germline V gene has CDR1 MGHDK and CDR2 SYGVNS. Here the CDR3 DNA reads TGTGCCAGCACGGACAGGGTGACAGATACGCAGTATTTT. The encoded protein is CASTDRVTDTQYF.

This clone appeared once. The chain links TRBV29-1 to TRBJ1-5; D unclear. This CDR3 region has 13 residues. V lost 7 bases to trimming and J lost 7 bases, with 17 bases between them. In germline, CDR1 is SQVTM, CDR2 ANQGSEA. CDR3 residues: CSARGGIGQPQHF. The CDR3 DNA sequence: TGCAGCGCTCGCGGAGGGATCGGCCAGCCCCAGCATTTT. The complete variable domain, with remaining parts taken from reference TRBV29-1 and TRBJ1-5, reads SAVISQKPSRDICQRGTSLTIQCQVDSQVTMMFWYRQQPGQSLTLIATANQGSEATYESGFVIDKFPISRPNLTFSTLTVSNMSPEDSSIYLCSARGGIGQPQHFGDGTRLSIL.

The chain combines TRBV12-3 or TRBV12-4 with TRBJ2-5, with a weak D call TRBD1 (5 bases). The ends were cut back, 5 bases at V and 2 bases at J, with 9 bases in the middle. CDR3 length: 13 residues. The CDR3 DNA reads TGTGCCAGCAGTCCTAGGGGACAAGAGACCCAGTACTTC. Translated: CASSPRGQETQYF.

The J gene is TRBJ2-2, the V gene TRBV13; 9 bases align to TRBD2. The CDR3 is 22 amino acids. CDR1 PRHDT and CDR2 FYEKMQ come from the germline V gene (reference sequence). After removal of 8 bases from V and 0 bases from J, the junction contained 25 bases not matched to a gene. Here the CDR3 DNA reads TGTGCCAGCCGGTTTTTCTCGTGGCTTCGGCTAGCGGGGCCCCCGAACACCGGGGAGCTGTTTTTT. It translates to CASRFFSWLRLAGPPNTGELFF.

This clone has more than one count but fewer than ten. This sequence joins TRBV6-1 and TRBJ1-6; 8 positions agree with TRBD1. The germline V gene encodes CDR1 MNHNS and CDR2 SASEGT. V lost 1 base and J lost 9; bases outside the gene matches: 5. CDR3 length equals 15 residues. This CDR3 reads CASSEVDRDRSPLHF. The CDR3 DNA reads as TGTGCCAGCAGTGAAGTGGACAGGGATCGTTCACCCCTCCACTTT.

This chain links TRBV19 with TRBJ2-4; 9 bases align to TRBD2. The V and J ends lost 2 bases and 0 bases, in that order; junction bases with no gene match: 8. Germline V gene sequence: CDR1 LNHDA, CDR2 SQIVND (reference sequence). The CDR3 is 18 amino acids. The chain's CDR3 is CASSIRLAGTLAKNIQYF. The CDR3 DNA follows: TGTGCCAGTAGTATACGGCTAGCGGGGACCCTAGCCAAAAACATTCAGTACTTC.

This clone was observed a handful of times. The rearrangement uses TRBV10-1 and TRBJ2-7; TRBD2 matches 7 bases. This CDR3 has 19 residues. Germline V lookup: CDR1 WNHNN, CDR2 SYGVQD (reference sequence). The V and J ends lost 0 bases and 0 bases, in that order; junction bases with no gene match: 14. As DNA, the CDR3 is TGCGCCAGCAGTGAGTCGAAGGAGCGGGGACGAACTAGCTCCTACGAGCAGTACTTC. Translation: CASSESKERGRTSSYEQYF.

V and J are TRBV6-6 and TRBJ1-4; D is unclear. V dropped 0 bases and J dropped 13 bases, with 9 bases sitting between them. This CDR3 is built from 12 residues. Per the germline V gene, CDR1 is MNHNY and CDR2 is SVGAGI (reference sequence). The CDR3 bases are TGTGCCAGCAGTTACTCGGCCCTTGGACTGTTTTTT. It is translated as CASSYSALGLFF.

This rearrangement joins TRBV6-1 to TRBJ2-6; no definite D call. In germline, CDR1 is MNHNS, CDR2 SASEGT. The CDR3 is made up of 14 amino acids. V dropped 2 bases and J dropped 3 bases, with 5 bases sitting between them. This CDR3 reads CASSESFGANVLTF. In DNA, the CDR3 is TGTGCCAGCAGTGAAAGCTTTGGGGCCAACGTCCTGACTTTC.